The rows below give T cell receptor beta chains drawn from one sample of a study of blood T cells in healthy people across ages. A single record per CDR3 protein comes from TCRdb applying MiXCR to the 5' RACE reads. Seen here are some 1.8 million distinct CDR3 sequences, about two fifths observed once, and the top ten hold roughly 23%. The material sequenced was blood. The receptors come from a human donor in good health. CDR3s include the opening cysteine and the closing phenylalanine or tryptophan. D genes are given only for firm matches. Rows give clone size only sometimes, using once, few, many, or a class for an expanded clone.

d_gene: .; j_gene: TRBJ1-5; abundance: once; v_gene: TRBV6-2/TRBV6-3; CDR3nt: TGTGCCAGCAGTTACGCCAGGGGAGATAATCAGCCCCAGCATTTT; CDR3aa: CASSYARGDNQPQHF
d_gene: TRBD2; j_gene: TRBJ2-3; abundance: .; v_gene: TRBV20-1; CDR3nt: TGCAGTGCTAGTCATCAAGGACTAGCGGGAGTCTTTGGAGATACGCAGTATTTT; CDR3aa: CSASHQGLAGVFGDTQYF
d_gene: .; j_gene: TRBJ2-5; abundance: .; v_gene: TRBV11-2; CDR3nt: TGTGCCAGCAGCCCGGCCGGGACCTGGGGTAAAGAGACCCAGTACTTC; CDR3aa: CASSPAGTWGKETQYF
d_gene: .; j_gene: TRBJ2-7; abundance: .; v_gene: TRBV4-1; CDR3nt: TGCGCCAGCAGCCAAGATCCCCTGGACGGCTACGAGCAGTACTTC; CDR3aa: CASSQDPLDGYEQYF
d_gene: .; j_gene: TRBJ1-2; abundance: few; v_gene: TRBV29-1; CDR3nt: TGCAGCGCCCTAAACCCGGGGGCGAACTATGGCTACACCTTC; CDR3aa: CSALNPGANYGYTF
d_gene: .; j_gene: TRBJ2-5; abundance: .; v_gene: TRBV7-8; CDR3nt: TGTGCCAGTAGGGCGCTTTTTAGGGAAGAGACCCAGTACTTC; CDR3aa: CASRALFREETQYF
d_gene: .; j_gene: TRBJ2-1; abundance: few; v_gene: TRBV4-3; CDR3nt: TGCGCCAGCAGCCGGGTCCAGGGAGTAGATGAGCAGTTCTTC; CDR3aa: CASSRVQGVDEQFF
d_gene: TRBD1; j_gene: TRBJ1-4; abundance: .; v_gene: TRBV12-3/TRBV12-4; CDR3nt: TGTGCCAGCAGTTTAGTGACAGGGGCTAATGAAAAACTGTTTTTT; CDR3aa: CASSLVTGANEKLFF
d_gene: .; j_gene: TRBJ2-7; abundance: few; v_gene: TRBV20-1; CDR3nt: TGCAGTGCTAGAGCTGGGCATGGCGAGCAGTACTTC; CDR3aa: CSARAGHGEQYF
d_gene: TRBD2; j_gene: TRBJ2-5; abundance: .; v_gene: TRBV20-1; CDR3nt: TGCAGTGCTTCTCGACTAGCGGGGGGTATAGAGACCCAGTACTTC; CDR3aa: CSASRLAGGIETQYF
d_gene: TRBD2; j_gene: TRBJ2-3; abundance: .; v_gene: TRBV20-1; CDR3nt: TGCAGTGCTAGTCATACGGGGGGGTCAACAGATACGCAGTATTTT; CDR3aa: CSASHTGGSTDTQYF
d_gene: .; j_gene: TRBJ2-4; abundance: .; v_gene: TRBV6-5; CDR3nt: TGTGCCAGCAGTACAGGCGACTCGGGCATTCAGTACTTC; CDR3aa: CASSTGDSGIQYF
d_gene: .; j_gene: TRBJ2-3; abundance: few; v_gene: TRBV7-8; CDR3nt: TGTGCCAGCAGCTTAGTGCGACTTATCCTCCCCTCTAGCACAGATACGCAGTATTTT; CDR3aa: CASSLVRLILPSSTDTQYF
d_gene: TRBD1; j_gene: TRBJ2-1; abundance: .; v_gene: TRBV27; CDR3nt: TGTGCCAGCAGAGGGACAGATCCCTACAATGAGCAGTTCTTC; CDR3aa: CASRGTDPYNEQFF
d_gene: .; j_gene: TRBJ1-5; abundance: .; v_gene: TRBV5-1; CDR3nt: TGCGCCAGCAGCTGGGACGGTGCCAATCAGCCCCAGCATTTT; CDR3aa: CASSWDGANQPQHF
d_gene: .; j_gene: TRBJ1-4; abundance: few; v_gene: TRBV4-2; CDR3nt: TGTGCCAGCAGCCAAGACATCACAACTAATGAAAAACTGTTTTTT; CDR3aa: CASSQDITTNEKLFF
d_gene: TRBD1; j_gene: TRBJ2-7; abundance: .; v_gene: TRBV6-4; CDR3nt: TGTGCCAGCAGTGACACGGACAGGGGCTTGGGCGAGCAGTACTTC; CDR3aa: CASSDTDRGLGEQYF
d_gene: TRBD1; j_gene: TRBJ1-1; abundance: .; v_gene: TRBV29-1; CDR3nt: TGCAGCGTTGGGGGGACAGGGAGGAACACTGAAGCTTTCTTT; CDR3aa: CSVGGTGRNTEAFF
d_gene: TRBD2; j_gene: TRBJ2-7; abundance: few; v_gene: TRBV29-1; CDR3nt: TGCAGCGCTAAAACCGGGACTACCGCTGGAGAGCAGTACTTC; CDR3aa: CSAKTGTTAGEQYF
d_gene: .; j_gene: TRBJ2-2; abundance: .; v_gene: TRBV29-1; CDR3nt: TGCAGCGTTGGTGAGAACACCGGGGAGCTGTTTTTT; CDR3aa: CSVGENTGELFF
d_gene: .; j_gene: TRBJ2-5; abundance: .; v_gene: TRBV13; CDR3nt: TGTGCCAGCAGCTTTCGGGGGCAGGAGCAGTACTTC; CDR3aa: CASSFRGQEQYF
d_gene: .; j_gene: TRBJ1-1; abundance: .; v_gene: TRBV29-1; CDR3nt: TGCAGCGTTGAGTCGGACAGATCCAACACTGAAGCTTTCTTT; CDR3aa: CSVESDRSNTEAFF
d_gene: .; j_gene: TRBJ1-2; abundance: few; v_gene: TRBV6-5; CDR3nt: TGTGCCACCTCATTAAGGGGGGGCACTGGCTACACCTTC; CDR3aa: CATSLRGGTGYTF
d_gene: TRBD1; j_gene: TRBJ1-2; abundance: few; v_gene: TRBV7-3; CDR3nt: TGTGCCAGCAGCTTAACCGGGACAGGGGGTATCACCTTC; CDR3aa: CASSLTGTGGITF
d_gene: .; j_gene: TRBJ2-7; abundance: few; v_gene: TRBV7-9; CDR3nt: TGTGCCAGCAGTTCCCGGGGGGCCCCCTACGAGCAGTACTTC; CDR3aa: CASSSRGAPYEQYF
d_gene: TRBD2; j_gene: TRBJ2-3; abundance: .; v_gene: TRBV24-1; CDR3nt: TGTGCCACCAGTGATTCACTAGCGGCCAGCACAGATACGCAGTATTTT; CDR3aa: CATSDSLAASTDTQYF
d_gene: .; j_gene: TRBJ1-2; abundance: .; v_gene: TRBV25-1; CDR3nt: TGTGCCAGCAGTGATCCTGGGGGGGCGGACTATGGCTACACCTTC; CDR3aa: CASSDPGGADYGYTF
d_gene: TRBD1; j_gene: TRBJ2-7; abundance: many; v_gene: TRBV20-1; CDR3nt: TGCAGTGCTTACTCGGGACAGATATACTCCTACGAGCAGTACTTC; CDR3aa: CSAYSGQIYSYEQYF
d_gene: TRBD2; j_gene: TRBJ2-1; abundance: .; v_gene: TRBV27; CDR3nt: TGTGCCAGCAGGAGGACTAGCGCTTACAATGAGCAGTTCTTC; CDR3aa: CASRRTSAYNEQFF
d_gene: .; j_gene: TRBJ2-5; abundance: many; v_gene: TRBV29-1; CDR3nt: TGCAGCGTTGAAACCAAAAGGGAGACCCAGTACTTC; CDR3aa: CSVETKRETQYF
d_gene: .; j_gene: TRBJ2-5; abundance: once; v_gene: TRBV7-2; CDR3nt: TGTGCCAGCAGTGGGGTTACCCTAGGGACCCAGTACTTC; CDR3aa: CASSGVTLGTQYF
d_gene: TRBD1; j_gene: TRBJ1-2; abundance: .; v_gene: TRBV19; CDR3nt: TGTGCCAGTAAGACAGGGTCTGAACGCTCTAACTATGGCTACACCTTC; CDR3aa: CASKTGSERSNYGYTF
d_gene: .; j_gene: TRBJ2-1; abundance: few; v_gene: TRBV3-1; CDR3nt: TGTGCCAGCAGCCCCCAACCCTACAATGAGCAGTTCTTC; CDR3aa: CASSPQPYNEQFF
d_gene: .; j_gene: TRBJ1-1; abundance: .; v_gene: TRBV12-3/TRBV12-4; CDR3nt: TGTGCCACCTCCCCGAGATCGAACACTGAAGCTTTCTTT; CDR3aa: CATSPRSNTEAFF
d_gene: .; j_gene: TRBJ2-1; abundance: .; v_gene: TRBV7-9; CDR3nt: TGTGCCAGCACCCAAGGGCGGGGAGTCTCCTACAATGAGCAGTTCTTC; CDR3aa: CASTQGRGVSYNEQFF
d_gene: TRBD1; j_gene: TRBJ1-5; abundance: .; v_gene: TRBV6-2/TRBV6-3; CDR3nt: TGTGCCAGCAGCCCGACAGGGGCATATAGCAATCAGCCCCAGCATTTT; CDR3aa: CASSPTGAYSNQPQHF
d_gene: TRBD1; j_gene: TRBJ2-1; abundance: .; v_gene: TRBV18; CDR3nt: TGTGCCAGCTCACCCATCGGACAGGGCCATGAGCAGTTCTTC; CDR3aa: CASSPIGQGHEQFF
d_gene: TRBD1; j_gene: TRBJ2-7; abundance: .; v_gene: TRBV12-3/TRBV12-4; CDR3nt: TGTGCCAGCAGGGACAGGGGGAAATACGAGCAGTACTTC; CDR3aa: CASRDRGKYEQYF
d_gene: TRBD1; j_gene: TRBJ2-5; abundance: .; v_gene: TRBV2; CDR3nt: TGTGCCAGCAGTGAGGGGACAGACCAAGAGACCCAGTACTTC; CDR3aa: CASSEGTDQETQYF
d_gene: TRBD1; j_gene: TRBJ2-1; abundance: .; v_gene: TRBV6-2/TRBV6-3; CDR3nt: TGTGCCAGCAGTTCCCCGGGACAGGGAAAAGAGACCCAGTTCTTC; CDR3aa: CASSSPGQGKETQFF
d_gene: .; j_gene: TRBJ2-7; abundance: few; v_gene: TRBV3-1; CDR3nt: TGTGCCAGCAGCCAAGAGGAGGGGAGCGAGCAGTACTTC; CDR3aa: CASSQEEGSEQYF
d_gene: .; j_gene: TRBJ2-4; abundance: few; v_gene: TRBV6-2/TRBV6-3; CDR3nt: TGTGCCAGCAGCGCGGCACGACAGGCCCCCCAAAACATTCAGTACTTC; CDR3aa: CASSAARQAPQNIQYF
d_gene: TRBD2; j_gene: TRBJ2-1; abundance: few; v_gene: TRBV28; CDR3nt: TGTGCCAGCAGTGCGCCCGGGGGGGTCCCCAATGAGCAGTTCTTC; CDR3aa: CASSAPGGVPNEQFF
d_gene: .; j_gene: TRBJ2-7; abundance: .; v_gene: TRBV7-2; CDR3nt: TGTGCCAGCAGCTTGGTGGGGTTCTCCTACGAGCAGTACTTC; CDR3aa: CASSLVGFSYEQYF
d_gene: TRBD1; j_gene: TRBJ2-1; abundance: .; v_gene: TRBV11-2; CDR3nt: TGTGCCAGCAGCAAAGGACAGGGCGCGGATGAGCAGTTCTTC; CDR3aa: CASSKGQGADEQFF
d_gene: TRBD2; j_gene: TRBJ2-7; abundance: few; v_gene: TRBV2; CDR3nt: TGTGCCATCTCAGCGGGGGAGTACTACGAGCAGTACTTC; CDR3aa: CAISAGEYYEQYF
d_gene: .; j_gene: TRBJ2-5; abundance: .; v_gene: TRBV20-1; CDR3nt: TGCAGTGCTGTCAAGGGGGAGACCCAGTACTTC; CDR3aa: CSAVKGETQYF
d_gene: TRBD1; j_gene: TRBJ1-2; abundance: .; v_gene: TRBV6-1; CDR3nt: TGTGCCAGCAGTCGACGCCCGTCGGGACAGCTAAACTATGGCTACACCTTC; CDR3aa: CASSRRPSGQLNYGYTF
d_gene: .; j_gene: TRBJ1-5; abundance: .; v_gene: TRBV7-2; CDR3nt: TGTGCCAGCAGCTTAGGATACAGGAGCAATCAGCCCCAGCATTTT; CDR3aa: CASSLGYRSNQPQHF